The T cell receptor (beta chain) under discussion was sequenced for a study of blood T cell repertoires in COVID-19. The overall study: Sources were T cells, B-cell-depleted T cells, or PBMCs; the material itself was cDNA or gDNA.

Trimming removed 4 bases from V and 2 bases from J; junction bases left unmatched: 7. CDR1 and CDR2 (germline): LGHDT, YNNKEL (reference sequence). The CDR3 covers 17 residues. The assay was immunoSEQ multiplex PCR, and TCRdb's table has in-frame clones only and misses some. The data show some 350,000 clones, 89% seen once. The J gene is TRBJ2-5, the V gene TRBV3-1 (or the pseudogene TRBV3-2), with 13 positions matching TRBD2. Sequencing used peripheral blood. The receptor was isolated from a woman aged 25-40 years with COVID-19, enrolled during active disease. CDR3 nucleotide sequence: TGTGCCAGCAGCCCTGGGACTAGCGGGACATTACAAGAGACCCAGTACTTC. Amino acid sequence: CASSPGTSGTLQETQYF.